This TCR beta chain emerged from a study of blood T cell repertoires in COVID-19. Study-level information: Acute and convalescent COVID-19 specimens originated in the United States, Italy and Spain.

This clone was observed a single time. The authors' processing: Amplification with reference gene primers provided the estimates of nucleated cell counts. Sequenced by immunoSEQ multiplex PCR; TCRdb stores in-frame clones only, minus some. The DNA was the basis for D and trimming; V, J and clone size are from that table. The sample consists of over 150,000 clones, about 79% of them appearing once. Trimming at V came to 4 bases and at J to 4 bases, leaving 2 bases not matched to a gene. CDR1 PRHDT and CDR2 FYEKMQ come from the germline V gene (reference sequence). The CDR3 is 14 amino acids. This receptor was identified in a human donor in a cohort sampled during active COVID-19. Sequenced input: peripheral blood. This sequence joins TRBV13 and TRBJ1-2; 11 nucleotides match TRBD1. CDR3 region: CASSSGQGVYGYTF. CDR3 sequence (DNA): TGTGCCAGCAGCTCGGGACAGGGGGTCTATGGCTACACCTTC.